This T cell receptor (beta chain) was found in a study of T cells in tuberculosis. Overall study context: IGRA-negative adolescents, IGRA-positive adolescents with latent tuberculosis and adults with active tuberculosis formed this South African cohort. Study-wide results and caveats: Active tuberculosis TCR-alpha repertoires lay closer to GMM-specific TCRs than IGRA-negative controls, suggesting clonal expansion.

Note on this clone: Its target is not known.

Generated by immunoSEQ multiplex PCR, the TCRdb table keeps only in-frame clones and is missing some. The sample holds tens of thousands of clones; 94% are singletons and the top ten take approximately 8%. CDR1 is LNHDA, CDR2 SQIVND, per germline (reference sequence). This CDR3 contains 14 residues. V gave up 7 bases and J gave up 2 bases, with 12 bases separating them. Sequenced input: PBMCs. The sequence came from a donor between 10 and 35 years old with latent tuberculosis or without tuberculosis infection. V and J are TRBV19 and TRBJ1-5; D is perhaps TRBD1 (5 bases). In DNA form, the CDR3 reads TGTGCCAGTATCAGGGCCGGTGGCAATCAGCCCCAGCATTTT. Its translation is CASIRAGGNQPQHF. Full variable domain (outside the CDR3, taken from reference TRBV19 and TRBJ1-5): DGGITQSPKYLFRKEGQNVTLSCEQNLNHDAMYWYRQDPGQGLRLIYYSQIVNDFQKGDIAEGYSVSREKKESFPLTVTSAQKNPTAFYLCASIRAGGNQPQHFGDGTRLSIL.